The rows below give T cell receptor beta chains drawn from one sample of a study of cytomegalovirus exposure and HLA in healthy donors. Method: immunoSEQ multiplex PCR; TCRdb's copy keeps in-frame clones and lacks some. The repertoire holds about 300,000 clones, with around 87% as singletons. Sequenced: PBMCs. These receptors all come from a young woman in good health and CMV-seronegative. Each CDR3 is given with its conserved first and last residue. Fields, in order: J gene, V gene, CDR3 protein.

TRBJ1-2,TRBV4-3,CASSQEEPTGYNYGYTF
TRBJ2-1,TRBV29-1,CSVDHRGNEQFF
TRBJ2-7,TRBV7-9,CASSFGTASYEQYF
TRBJ2-7,TRBV28,CASSSPPYEQYF
TRBJ2-4,TRBV7-8,CASSFPTGTGISF
TRBJ1-2,TRBV2,CASTGGGYGYTF
TRBJ2-7,TRBV7-2,CASSHGDLGYEQYF
TRBJ1-2,TRBV14,CASSPTETNYGYTF
TRBJ1-2,TRBV30,CAWSPGSSYGYTF
TRBJ2-2,TRBV6-5,CASSPTGLWELFF
TRBJ1-1,TRBV7-8,CASSLDRDRTEAFF
TRBJ1-5,TRBV28,CASSWTGGNQPQHF
TRBJ2-7,TRBV6-5,CASSLRVYYEQYF
TRBJ1-5,TRBV10-3,CATGQGSNQPQHF
TRBJ2-1,TRBV6-6,CASRPLGDRLYNEQFF
TRBJ2-3,TRBV19,CASVRGDLSTDTQYF
TRBJ2-1,TRBV6-6,CATRGLTNNEQFF
TRBJ2-1,TRBV7-9,CASSPRLPGLAGLYNEQFF
TRBJ2-7,TRBV4-1,CASSRLTSGVDEQYF
TRBJ2-7,TRBV5-1,CASSRDFDEQYF
TRBJ1-1,TRBV7-8,CASSSETGSFYRFAEAFF
TRBJ2-7,TRBV18,CASSPEGLTGEQYF
TRBJ1-1,TRBV27,CASSPLYTGSTEAFF
TRBJ1-2,TRBV27,CASSWTGGNYGYTF
TRBJ1-4,TRBV15,CATSSTEGAPNEKLFF
TRBJ2-2,TRBV12-5,CASGFGNSQGRNTGELFF
TRBJ2-5,TRBV30,CAWSWRGLQETQYF
TRBJ2-7,TRBV12-2,CASRLDLQDRDHEQYF
TRBJ2-7,TRBV15,CATSRGGAVSYEQYF
TRBJ1-3,TRBV27,CASSPSPLRQGNTIYF
TRBJ2-3,TRBV6-4,CASSDGGGTDTQYF
TRBJ1-1,TRBV19,CASSLTGGTEAFF
TRBJ1-1,TRBV29-1,CSVVQGAAEAFF
TRBJ2-2,TRBV6-1,CASPRTGLNTGELFF
TRBJ2-1,TRBV9,CASSVSSSGTNEQFF
TRBJ2-7,TRBV29-1,CSVGGAGVHPYEQYF
TRBJ1-3,TRBV19,CASSPAGRGSGGNTIYF
TRBJ1-3,TRBV6-1,CASSSSVYGNTIYF
TRBJ1-1,TRBV5-5,CASSLDRNTEAFF
TRBJ2-7,TRBV9,CASSVGGHPRVYEQYF
TRBJ1-5,TRBV18,CASSSTGTWNQPQHF
TRBJ2-1,TRBV5-1,CASSSGTSGKSSYNEQFF
TRBJ1-1,TRBV6-6,CASTYTGENTEAFF
TRBJ2-5,TRBV27,CASSPTSGLQETQYF
TRBJ2-3,TRBV6-5,CASSPGRSGADTQYF
TRBJ1-5,TRBV6-6,CASHGRGGNQPQHF
TRBJ2-5,TRBV19,CASSGAAGETQYF